This TCR beta chain was retrieved from a study of Tregs in tolerant kidney transplant recipients. Study-level points and caveats: No direct test of biological reproducibility was done here. Antigen-driven expansion was suggested because donor-specific Tregs expanded more than all Tregs in tolerant patients.

Germline CDR1 SGHTA, CDR2 FQGNSA. This CDR3 has 15 residues. V was cut by 2 bases and J by 2 bases, with 10 bases left in between. The nonmyeloablative bone marrow transplants came from related graft donors, with transient mixed chimerism. Unstimulated Tregs (CD4+CD25+CD127-) and CD4+CD25- non-Tregs were sorted from PBMCs. In the case of this clone: Its matching antigen is unknown.

The protocol was immunoSEQ multiplex PCR, while the TCRdb copy is restricted to in-frame clones and leaves out a portion. The table has about 81,000 clones, roughly 90% seen once. V is TRBV7-2 and J is TRBJ2-1, with D hard to call. The source is a human patient who received a combined kidney and bone marrow transplant. Some of the T cells may derive from the graft donor. Specimen: CD4+ T cells from blood (PBMCs), collected 24 months after the transplant. The CDR3 DNA is TGTGCCAGCAGCTTAATCTTCACGGCCTACAATGAGCAGTTCTTC. Protein sequence: CASSLIFTAYNEQFF.